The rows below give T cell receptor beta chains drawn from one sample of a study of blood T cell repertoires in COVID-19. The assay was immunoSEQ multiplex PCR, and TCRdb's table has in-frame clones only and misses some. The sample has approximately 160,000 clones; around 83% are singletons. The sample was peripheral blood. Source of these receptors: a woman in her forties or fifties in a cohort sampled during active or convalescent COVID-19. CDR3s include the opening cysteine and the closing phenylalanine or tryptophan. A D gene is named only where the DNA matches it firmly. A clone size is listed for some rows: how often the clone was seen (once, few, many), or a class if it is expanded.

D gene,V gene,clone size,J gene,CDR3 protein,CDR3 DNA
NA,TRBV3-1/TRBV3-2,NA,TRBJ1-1,CASSQAGTEAFF,TGTGCCAGCAGCCAAGCAGGAACTGAAGCTTTCTTT
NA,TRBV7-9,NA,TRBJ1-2,CASSRDSNYGYTF,TGTGCCAGCAGCCGAGACAGTAACTATGGCTACACCTTC
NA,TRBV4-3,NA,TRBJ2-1,CASSQDQRAMQFF,TGCGCCAGCAGCCAAGATCAGCGGGCCATGCAGTTCTTC
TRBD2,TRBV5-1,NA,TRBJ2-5,CASSFGLAGVQETQYF,TGCGCCAGCAGCTTTGGACTAGCGGGGGTTCAAGAGACCCAGTACTTC
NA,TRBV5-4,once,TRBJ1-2,CASSPQELGIYGYTF,TGTGCCAGCAGCCCCCAGGAACTAGGAATCTATGGCTACACCTTC
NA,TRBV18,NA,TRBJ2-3,CASSPFKDTQYF,TGTGCCAGCTCACCATTCAAAGATACGCAGTATTTT
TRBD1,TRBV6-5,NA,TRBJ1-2,CASSLGQGHGYTF,TGTGCCAGCAGTCTCGGACAGGGACATGGCTACACCTTC
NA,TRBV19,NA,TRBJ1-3,CASSRAGPFSGNTIYF,TGTGCCAGTAGTCGGGCGGGCCCGTTCTCTGGAAACACCATATATTTT
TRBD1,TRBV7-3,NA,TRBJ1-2,CASSLTGTGIMNSYGYTF,TGTGCCAGCAGCTTAACTGGGACAGGCATAATGAATAGCTATGGCTACACCTTC
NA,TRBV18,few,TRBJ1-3,CASSPRGSQSSGNTIYF,TGTGCCAGCTCACCACGCGGCAGTCAATCCTCTGGAAACACCATATATTTT
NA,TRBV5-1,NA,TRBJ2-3,CASSLLASGTDTQYF,TGCGCCAGCAGCTTGTTAGCTAGCGGCACAGATACGCAGTATTTT
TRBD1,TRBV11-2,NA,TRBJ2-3,CASSTNRGDTQYF,TGTGCCAGCAGCACCAACAGGGGAGATACGCAGTATTTT
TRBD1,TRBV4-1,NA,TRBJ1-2,CASSQGTGVNYGYTF,TGCGCCAGCAGCCAAGGGACAGGGGTTAACTATGGCTACACCTTC
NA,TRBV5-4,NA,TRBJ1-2,CASSAAGFGGYTF,TGTGCCAGCAGCGCAGCAGGGTTTGGGGGCTACACCTTC
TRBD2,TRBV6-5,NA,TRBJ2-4,CASCRGGASDIQYF,TGTGCCAGCTGCCGGGGGGGGGCCTCCGACATTCAGTACTTC
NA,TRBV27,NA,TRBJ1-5,CASSLYENQPQHF,TGTGCCAGCAGTTTATACGAGAATCAGCCCCAGCATTTT
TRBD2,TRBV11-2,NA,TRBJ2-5,CASSSFPNPPAGGWETQYF,TGTGCCAGCAGCTCCTTTCCCAATCCTCCAGCGGGGGGGTGGGAGACCCAGTACTTC
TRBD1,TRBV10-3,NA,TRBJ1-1,CATAKDRENTEAFF,TGTGCCACAGCAAAGGACAGGGAGAACACTGAAGCTTTCTTT
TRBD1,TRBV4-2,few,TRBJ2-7,CASSQDSGTGGAYEQYF,TGTGCCAGCAGCCAAGATTCCGGAACAGGGGGTGCCTACGAGCAGTACTTC
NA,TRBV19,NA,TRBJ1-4,CASSIFREKLFF,TGTGCCAGTAGTATTTTCCGGGAAAAACTGTTTTTT
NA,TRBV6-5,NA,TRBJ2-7,CASISSGHAMYF,TGTGCCAGCATCTCAAGCGGGCACGCGATGTACTTC
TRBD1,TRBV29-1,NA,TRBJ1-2,CSVEREGARGYTF,TGCAGCGTTGAACGGGAGGGGGCCCGGGGCTACACCTTC